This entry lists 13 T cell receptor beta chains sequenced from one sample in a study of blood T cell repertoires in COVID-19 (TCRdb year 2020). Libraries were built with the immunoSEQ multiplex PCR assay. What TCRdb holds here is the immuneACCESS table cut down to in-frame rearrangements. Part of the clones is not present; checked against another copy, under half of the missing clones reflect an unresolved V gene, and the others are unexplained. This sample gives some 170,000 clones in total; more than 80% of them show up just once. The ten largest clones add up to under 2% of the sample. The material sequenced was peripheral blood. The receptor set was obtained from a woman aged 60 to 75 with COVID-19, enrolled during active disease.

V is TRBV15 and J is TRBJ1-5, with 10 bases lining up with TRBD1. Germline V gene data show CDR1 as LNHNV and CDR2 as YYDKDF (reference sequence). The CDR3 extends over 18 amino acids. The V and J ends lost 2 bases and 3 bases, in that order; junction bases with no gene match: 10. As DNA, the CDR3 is TGTGCCACCAGCAGACCATCCGGGACAGGGGCATTCAATCAGCCCCAGCATTTT. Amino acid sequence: CATSRPSGTGAFNQPQHF.

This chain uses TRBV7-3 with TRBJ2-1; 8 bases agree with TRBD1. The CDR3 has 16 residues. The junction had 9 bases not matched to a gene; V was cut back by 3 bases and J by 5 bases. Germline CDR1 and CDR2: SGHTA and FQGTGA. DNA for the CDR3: TGTGCCAGCAGCTTCTCAGGGGGCGCAGGCAACAATGAGCAGTTCTTC. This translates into CASSFSGGAGNNEQFF.

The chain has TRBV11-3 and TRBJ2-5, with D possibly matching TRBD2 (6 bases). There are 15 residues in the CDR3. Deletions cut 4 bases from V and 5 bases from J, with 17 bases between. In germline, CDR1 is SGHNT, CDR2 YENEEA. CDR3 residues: CASSSGTAREETQYF. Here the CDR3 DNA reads TGTGCCAGCAGCTCAGGGACTGCGCGTGAGGAGACCCAGTACTTC.

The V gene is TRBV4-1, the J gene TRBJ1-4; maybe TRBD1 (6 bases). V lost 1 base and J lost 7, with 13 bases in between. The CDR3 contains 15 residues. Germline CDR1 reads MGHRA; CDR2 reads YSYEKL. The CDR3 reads CASSQVRGIGEKLFF. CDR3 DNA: TGCGCCAGCAGCCAAGTAAGGGGGATTGGTGAAAAACTGTTTTTT.

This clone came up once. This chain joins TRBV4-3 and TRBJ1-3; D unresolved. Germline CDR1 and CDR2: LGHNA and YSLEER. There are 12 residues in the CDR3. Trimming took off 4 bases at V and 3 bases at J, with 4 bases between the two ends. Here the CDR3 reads CASSPNGNTIYF. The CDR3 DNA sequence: TGCGCCAGCAGCCCCAATGGAAACACCATATATTTT.

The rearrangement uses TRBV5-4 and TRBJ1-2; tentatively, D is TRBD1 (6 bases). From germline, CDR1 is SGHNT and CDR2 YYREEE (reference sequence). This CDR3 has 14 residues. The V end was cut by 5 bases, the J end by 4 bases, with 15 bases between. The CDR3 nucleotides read TGTGCCAGCAGGCCCGGGACACCGACCTATGGCTACACCTTC. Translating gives CASRPGTPTYGYTF. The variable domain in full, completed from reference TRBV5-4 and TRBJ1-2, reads ETGVTQSPTHLIKTRGQQVTLRCSSQSGHNTVSWYQQALGQGPQFIFQYYREEENGRGNFPPRFSGLQFPNYSSELNVNALELDDSALYLCASRPGTPTYGYTFGSGTRLTVV.

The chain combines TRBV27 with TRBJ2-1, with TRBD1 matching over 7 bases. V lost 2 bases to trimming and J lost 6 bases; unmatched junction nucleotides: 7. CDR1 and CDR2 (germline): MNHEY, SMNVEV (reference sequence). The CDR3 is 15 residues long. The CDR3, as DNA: TGTGCCAGCAGTTTACCAAGACAGGGATCCAATGAGCAGTTCTTC. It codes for CASSLPRQGSNEQFF.

The CDR3 protein is CASNRQGLGNTEAFF. DNA for the CDR3: TGTGCCAGCAACCGACAGGGGTTAGGGAACACTGAAGCTTTCTTT. This chain links TRBV6-5 with TRBJ1-1, with 8 bases identical to TRBD1. The germline CDR1 and CDR2 sequences are MNHEY and SVGAGI. The V and J ends lost 7 bases and 1 base, in that order; junction bases with no gene match: 8. The CDR3 spans 15 residues.

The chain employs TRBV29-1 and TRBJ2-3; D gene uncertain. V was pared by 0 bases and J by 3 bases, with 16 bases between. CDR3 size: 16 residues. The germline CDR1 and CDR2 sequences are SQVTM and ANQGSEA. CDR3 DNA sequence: TGCAGCGTTGAAGATCTGGAAGACTTTTGGACAGATACGCAGTATTTT. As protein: CSVEDLEDFWTDTQYF.

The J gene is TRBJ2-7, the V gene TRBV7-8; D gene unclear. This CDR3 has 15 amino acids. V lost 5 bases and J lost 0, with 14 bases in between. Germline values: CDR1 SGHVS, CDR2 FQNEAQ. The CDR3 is CASSPGRISSYEQYF. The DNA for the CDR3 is TGTGCCAGCAGCCCAGGCCGGATTAGCTCCTACGAGCAGTACTTC.

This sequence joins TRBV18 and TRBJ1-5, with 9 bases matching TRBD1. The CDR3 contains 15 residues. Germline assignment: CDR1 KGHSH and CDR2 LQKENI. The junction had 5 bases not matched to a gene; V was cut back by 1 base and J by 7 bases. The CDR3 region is CASSPRTGGGQPQHF. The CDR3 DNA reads TGTGCCAGCTCACCACGAACAGGGGGCGGACAGCCCCAGCATTTT.

The DNA for the CDR3 is TGTGCCAGCAGCTCCTCTAGCGGGGGGGCCACCGGGGAGCTGTTTTTT. It codes for CASSSSSGGATGELFF. V and J are TRBV11-2 and TRBJ2-2; 12 nucleotides line up with TRBD2. Germline V gene sequence: CDR1 SGHAT, CDR2 FQNNGV. V dropped 4 bases and J dropped 4; count of bases not matched to a gene: 4. The CDR3 has 16 residues.

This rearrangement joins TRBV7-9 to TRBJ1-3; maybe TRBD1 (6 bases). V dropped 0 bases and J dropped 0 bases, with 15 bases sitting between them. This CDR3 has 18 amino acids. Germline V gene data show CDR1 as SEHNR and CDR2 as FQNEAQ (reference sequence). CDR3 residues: CASSLALWDTLSGNTIYF. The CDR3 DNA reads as TGTGCCAGCAGCTTAGCGCTGTGGGACACCCTCTCTGGAAACACCATATATTTT.